These 5 T cell receptor beta chains share one sample of origin, sequenced in a study of T cell responses to AZD1222 COVID-19 vaccine. TCRdb's table, derived via immunoSEQ multiplex PCR, lists solely in-frame clones and lacks some. The data show 140,000 to 150,000 clones, with around 86% seen just once and about 3.8% held by the top ten. The specimen was peripheral blood, collected on day 0 of MenACWY control vaccination. The source of these receptors is an adult in good health.

V and J are TRBV5-6 and TRBJ1-2; D unresolved. Trimming removed 4 bases at V and 9 bases at J, with 13 bases between. CDR3 length: 12 amino acids. CDR1 is SGHDT, CDR2 YYEEEE, per germline. CDR3: CASSREITRYTF. As DNA, the CDR3 is TGTGCCAGCAGCCGGGAAATTACTCGCTACACCTTC.

This clone was seen once. The rearrangement joins TRBV2 to TRBJ2-6; TRBD2 is a possible D gene (7 bases). Germline V gene sequence: CDR1 SNHLY, CDR2 FYNNEI. The CDR3 has 16 residues. The V gene lost 11 bases and the J gene lost 1 base, with 18 bases spanning the gap. The DNA of the CDR3 is TGTGCCTCCACCGGGGGGCGGGTTTCTGGGGCCAACGTCCTGACTTTC. Protein sequence: CASTGGRVSGANVLTF.

Note on this clone: Other DNA variants within this sample encode the same CDR3. V gene TRBV7-8 combines with J gene TRBJ1-4, with 9 bases aligning to TRBD1. V was clipped by 5 bases and J by 4 bases; unmatched bases: 2. Germline CDR1 is SGHVS and CDR2 is FQNEAQ. CDR3 size: 14 residues. DNA for the CDR3: TGTGCCAGCAGCCGGGGACAGGGTAATGAAAAACTGTTTTTT. As protein: CASSRGQGNEKLFF.

V gene TRBV2 combines with J gene TRBJ2-7, with TRBD2 as a possible D gene (6 bases). The ends were cut back, 2 bases at V and 6 bases at J, with 11 bases in the middle. CDR3 length: 13 residues. CDR1 and CDR2 (germline): SNHLY, FYNNEI. The CDR3 spells CASSESGGIEQYV. The DNA for the CDR3 is TGTGCCAGCAGTGAATCCGGCGGGATCGAGCAGTACGTC.

This chain uses TRBV7-2 with TRBJ1-5; D possibly corresponds to TRBD1 (5 bases). V dropped 1 base and J dropped 10 bases, with 14 bases sitting between them. Germline V gives CDR1 SGHTA, CDR2 FQGNSA. This CDR3 has 14 residues. CDR3 coding DNA: TGTGCCAGCAGCTTAGAGGGGCCTCGAGACCCCCAGCATTTT. The encoded protein is CASSLEGPRDPQHF. The whole variable domain, filled in from reference TRBV7-2 and TRBJ1-5, reads GAGVSQSPSNKVTEKGKDVELRCDPISGHTALYWYRQSLGQGLEFLIYFQGNSAPDKSGLPSDRFSAERTGGSVSTLTIQRTQQEDSAVYLCASSLEGPRDPQHFGDGTRLSIL.